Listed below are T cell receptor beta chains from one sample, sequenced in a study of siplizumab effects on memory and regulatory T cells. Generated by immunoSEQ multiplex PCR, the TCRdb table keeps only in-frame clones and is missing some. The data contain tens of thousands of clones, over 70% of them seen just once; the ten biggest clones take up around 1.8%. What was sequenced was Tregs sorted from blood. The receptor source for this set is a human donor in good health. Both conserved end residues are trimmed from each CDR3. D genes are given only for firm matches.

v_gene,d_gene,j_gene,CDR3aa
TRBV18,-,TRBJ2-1,ASSPPILNEQF
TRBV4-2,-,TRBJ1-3,ASSLDPGTGNTIY
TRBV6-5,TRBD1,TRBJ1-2,ASSQTGDYGYT
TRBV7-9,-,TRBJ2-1,ASSPQRGPNEQF
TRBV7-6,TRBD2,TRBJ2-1,ASSLRTSGGAYNEQF
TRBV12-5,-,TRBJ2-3,ASGLVAGKGSDTQY
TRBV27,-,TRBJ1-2,ASKDYNYGYT
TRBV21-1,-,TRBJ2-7,ASICGEGDYEQY
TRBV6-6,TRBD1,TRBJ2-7,ASSYNRGYEQY
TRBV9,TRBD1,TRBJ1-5,ASSVGQGRQPQH
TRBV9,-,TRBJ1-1,ASSVGRGTEAF
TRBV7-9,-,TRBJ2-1,ASSLFIGGPSSYNEQF
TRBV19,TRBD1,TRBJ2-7,ASSPEGTGGEQY
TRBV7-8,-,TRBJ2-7,ASSSTDYEQY
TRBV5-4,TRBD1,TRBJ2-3,ASSQGQLIQDTQY
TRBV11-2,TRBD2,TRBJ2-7,ASSPLGLAGVNEQY
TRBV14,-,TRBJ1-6,ASSPSNSPLH
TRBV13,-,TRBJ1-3,ASSSRGRLNSGNTIY
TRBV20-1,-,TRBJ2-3,SAKAGDTQY
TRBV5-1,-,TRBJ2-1,ASSLEQSYNEQF
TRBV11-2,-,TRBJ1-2,ASSLVQTGNYGYT
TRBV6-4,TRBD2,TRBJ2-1,ASSDGWLAESSSYNEQF
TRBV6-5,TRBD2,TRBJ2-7,ASSSGIAGGDEQY
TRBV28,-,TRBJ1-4,ASSYSGLNEKLF
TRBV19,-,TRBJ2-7,ASSMRFTVYEQY
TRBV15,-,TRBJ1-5,ATSRARARANQPQH
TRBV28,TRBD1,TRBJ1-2,ASSLSPRGIYGYT
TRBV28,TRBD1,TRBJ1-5,ASRLQGINQPQH
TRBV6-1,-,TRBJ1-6,ASSGVRNSPLH
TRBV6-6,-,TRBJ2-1,ASTSSQHEQF
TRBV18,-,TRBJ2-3,ASSPASLDTQY
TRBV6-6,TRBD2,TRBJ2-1,ASSRSHSGSIHEQF
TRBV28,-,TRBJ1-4,ASSLPPGKGREKLF
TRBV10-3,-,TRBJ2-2,AIREGGTVNTGELF
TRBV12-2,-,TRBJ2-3,ASRLANTQY
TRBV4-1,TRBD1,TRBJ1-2,ASSQDGGGGGEGYT
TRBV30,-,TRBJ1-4,AGVRNNEKLF
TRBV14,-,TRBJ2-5,ASSLRQVQETQY
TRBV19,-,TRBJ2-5,ASSIARDWRETQY
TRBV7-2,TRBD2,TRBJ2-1,ASSFSATLAGEQF
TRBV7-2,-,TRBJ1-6,ASSANSPLH
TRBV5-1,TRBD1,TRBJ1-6,ASSYGDQGQGRWAYNSPLH
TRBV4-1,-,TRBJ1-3,ASSQGGGRSSGNTIY
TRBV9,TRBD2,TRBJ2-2,ASSTRLAEHTGELF
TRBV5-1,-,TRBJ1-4,ASSLGSTATNEKLF
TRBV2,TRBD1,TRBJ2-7,ASSEGQPFYEQY